This T cell receptor (beta chain) was identified during a study of OX40 agonist ivuxolimab in advanced cancers. Study-wide background: Allowance was made for prior anti-PD-1, anti-PD-L1 or anti-CTLA-4 therapy, and about 44% had some.

Sampling of blood occurred at baseline, cycle 4 day 1, and cycle 7 day 1. In germline, CDR1 is LGHNA, CDR2 YNFKEQ. V shed 4 bases and J 6 bases; nucleotides not matched to a gene: 10. CDR3 size: 16 residues. Sequenced by immunoSEQ multiplex PCR; TCRdb stores in-frame clones only, minus some. The sample has about 100,000 clones, about 87% seen once. Sequenced material: CD4+ or CD8+ T cells sorted from blood, taken in a trial of the OX40 agonist ivuxolimab. This TCR came from an adult with an advanced solid tumor such as melanoma, head and neck, liver or kidney cancer. This rearrangement joins TRBV4-2 to TRBJ1-2; 11 bases fit TRBD1. This CDR3 reads CASSPVGTGGRNGYTF. The CDR3 nucleotides read TGTGCCAGCAGCCCCGTTGGGACAGGGGGACGGAATGGCTACACCTTC.